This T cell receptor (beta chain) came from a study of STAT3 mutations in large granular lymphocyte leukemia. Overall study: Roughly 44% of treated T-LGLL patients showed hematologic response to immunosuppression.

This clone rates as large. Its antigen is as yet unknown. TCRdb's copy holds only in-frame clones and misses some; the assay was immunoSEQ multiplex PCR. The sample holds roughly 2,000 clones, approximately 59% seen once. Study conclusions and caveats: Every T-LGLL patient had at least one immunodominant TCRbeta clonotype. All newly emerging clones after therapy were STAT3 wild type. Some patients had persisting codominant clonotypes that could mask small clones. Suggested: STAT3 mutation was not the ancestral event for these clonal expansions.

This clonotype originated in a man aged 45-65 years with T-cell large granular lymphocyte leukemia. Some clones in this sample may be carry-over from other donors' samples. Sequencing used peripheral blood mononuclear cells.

The CDR3 sequence: CASSQSTGTVYGYTF. DNA of the CDR3: TGTGCCAGCAGTCAATCGACCGGGACGGTCTATGGCTACACCTTC. The chain uses TRBV6-5 and TRBJ1-2, with D possibly matching TRBD1 (5 bases). Germline CDR1 MNHEY, CDR2 SVGAGI. The ends were cut back, 5 bases at V and 4 bases at J, with 17 bases in the middle. This CDR3 is built from 15 residues.